The subject of this entry is one T cell receptor (beta chain). Its antigen is unknown. No quality values exist for individual bases; no much larger clone is one base distant. The library was built by means of the immunoSEQ multiplex PCR assay. The table comes from immuneACCESS by way of TCRdb, which keeps in-frame sequences with V and J called. Part of the clones is missing from these tables; in studies checked, under half for an unresolved V gene and the rest for unknown reasons. For this sample the table gives about 660,000 clones, of which roughly 90% were detected only once. The top ten hold 0.0095% to 0.011% of the sample. V is cut back by 6 bases and J by 4 bases, with 7 bases in the junction unmatched. Inclusive of the bounding cysteine and phenylalanine, the CDR3 is 15 residues long. Just the 45-base CDR3 DNA is kept, in frame starting at base 1. CDR1 and CDR2, per the germline V gene, are MGHDK and SYGVNS.

The data belong to a study of shared T cell receptors in the human thymus (dated by TCRdb to the early 2020s). As for the study more broadly: The study examined how the human thymus generates shared, self-reactive T-cell receptor alpha chains.

This sample was shared with a second study, whose subject was human thymus T cells. The other study reports the following: In Finland, the donors were immunologically healthy infants who were having open corrective cardiac surgery for congenital heart defects. Thymus tissue was obtained as surgical resects removed during corrective cardiac surgery. V and J gene segment usage appeared biased in both thymic and peripheral blood repertoires. The related research reported highly overlapping thymic TCR repertoires among unrelated individuals. The study characterized TCR alpha and beta repertoires from roughly eight infant thymus samples and a few related peripheral blood samples. Donor ages ranging from about 6 to 250 days were recorded, and 5 to 7 male and two female infants were included in the cohort. After being mechanically released from the tissue, thymocytes were kept at -70 degrees C in pellets of roughly 9.5-31 million cells. Genomic DNA was extracted from frozen cell pellets with a QIAsymphony instrument. The immunoSEQ multiplex PCR assay was used to amplify the TCRB and TCRAD loci from a standardized amount of quality-controlled genomic DNA. The V(D)J region was spanned by amplicons of a length sufficient to cover the CDR3 and to identify V and J genes. The amplicons were sequenced on an Illumina platform via the commercial immunoSEQ service. Primer bias and sequencing errors were corrected using previously described methods, and TCRAD and TCRB definitions followed the IMGT database. The repertoires were analysed using immunoSEQ Analyzer 3.0 and VDJTools for basic statistics, V/J segment usage, diversity estimates, rarefaction and pairwise overlap. Chao1, ChaoE, Efron-Thisted, Shannon and inverse Simpson indices were used to estimate diversity, which was also estimated on datasets down-sampled to the smallest sample. Repertoire overlap was assessed by strict matching of CDR3 nucleotide sequence, V gene and J gene, and clustering was done by Jaccard-based multidimensional scaling. On average, thymus samples gave about 750,000 unique TCRB clonotypes, whereas blood samples gave roughly 80,000.

The sequence joins TRBV25-1 to TRBJ2-1, and TRBD2 aligns with 9 junction nucleotides. Sequencing was carried out using thymocytes. The TCR was taken from a boy under three years old with a congenital heart defect. Donor details come from another sample of the same person, matched by shared clones. At the DNA level, the sequence is TGTGCCAGCAGGCCGACTAGCGGAGAATACAATGAGCAGTTCTTC. It translates to CASRPTSGEYNEQFF. Reference TRBV25-1 and TRBJ2-1 genes cover what lies past the CDR3, so the full variable domain is EADIYQTPRYLVIGTGKKITLECSQTMGHDKMYWYQQDPGMELHLIHYSYGVNSTEKGDLSSESTVSRIRTEHFPLTLESARPSHTSQYLCASRPTSGEYNEQFFGPGTRLTVL.